This record covers a single T cell receptor (beta chain). Its antigen specificity is not known. No base-level quality is on record; no much larger clone is a single base apart. According to the study, the label for this sample's time point signals: baseline before oral tofacitinib. Peripheral blood and lesional scalp punch biopsies were obtained from patients with alopecia areata. After PBMCs were isolated by density centrifugation and stained for CD3, CD4 and CD8, a FACSAria was used to sort CD4+ and CD8+ T cells. CDR1 and CDR2 are read off the germline V gene as SQVTM and ANQGSEA. V and J lose 7 bases and 9 bases, and a span of 22 bases separates them. From cysteine to phenylalanine, the CDR3 is 14 amino acids long. Only the CDR3 region is kept as DNA, spanning 42 bases read in frame from base 1. The library came from the immunoSEQ multiplex PCR assay. To provide template for TCR sequencing, every sample had RNA extracted and reverse transcribed into cDNA. First-strand cDNA was synthesized using SuperScript III with a 2:1 mix of oligo-dT and random hexamers. A synthetic immune receptor repertoire was used to gauge amplification bias, and whatever bias remained was removed computationally. Per the source publication's procedure: Raw reads were preprocessed to remove errors, and CDR3 was defined according to IMGT conventions as the region from the conserved cysteine to phenylalanine. Clonality was computed as 1 minus the Shannon entropy, with the entropy normalized by log2 of the number of productive unique TCRs. CD4 or CD8 identity of scalp clones was inferred by cross-referencing scalp TCRbeta sequences with sorted blood CD4 and CD8 repertoires. TCRdb retrieved this table from immuneACCESS and kept in-frame rearrangements only. Not all clones are present; in checked studies, unresolved V genes account for under half, and no reason is known for the remainder. The V and J calls and clone size are taken from that table; D and trimming were inferred from the DNA. The sample table contains around 65,000 clones; only one count was recorded for 45% to 50% of them. The ten most abundant clones make up 17% of the sample.

The record originates from a study of CD8+ T cells in alopecia areata (dated by TCRdb to the late 2010s). As for the study more broadly: The treated patients took part in an open-label pilot trial in which moderate-to-severe alopecia areata was treated with oral tofacitinib at 5 to 10 mg twice daily. Biopsies were taken from tofacitinib-treated patients at baseline and again at 4 and 24 weeks into treatment, and several of those patients also had a later scalp biopsy. High-throughput TCRbeta sequencing was used to examine T cell clonal expansion in alopecia areata in both the C3H/HeJ mouse model and human patients. Tofacitinib was given for 6 to 18 months, followed by 6 months of follow-up off drug to assess delayed response and recurrence. Scalp clonality was compared among normal scalp (n=4), patchy alopecia areata scalp (n=8), and alopecia totalis/universalis scalp (n=8). Human TCRbeta sequencing covered scalp tissue and sorted CD4+ and CD8+ peripheral blood T cells from patchy and totalis/universalis alopecia areata patients and healthy controls. RNA was obtained with the PAXgene miRNA kit for fixed scalp, the miRNeasy kit for PBMCs, and the RNeasy kit for mouse skin. immunoSEQ multiplex PCR using 35 Vbeta forward primers and 13 Jbeta reverse primers was used to amplify TCRbeta CDR3 regions. What the work shows at the level of the full study, not this receptor alone: Shared TCR sequences between patients were less evident than in mice, which may be partly attributable to HLA diversity in the patient population. Resident alphabeta T cells in normal human skin are also sequenced, complicating scalp TCR repertoire analysis, unlike mouse skin dominated by gammadelta T cells. Higher clonality and more expanded CD8+ clones were observed in lesional scalp than in normal scalp, particularly in alopecia totalis/universalis, a finding suggestive of antigenic drive.

The rearranged chain carries TRBV29-1 and TRBJ2-1, with the D gene call left open. The TCR sequence derives from a human donor with alopecia areata. The sample in question was CD8+ T cells sorted from blood, obtained at week 0. The CDR3 protein: CSAITPLIPTEQFF. The nucleotides read TGCAGCGCAATAACTCCGTTGATACCGACTGAGCAGTTCTTC.